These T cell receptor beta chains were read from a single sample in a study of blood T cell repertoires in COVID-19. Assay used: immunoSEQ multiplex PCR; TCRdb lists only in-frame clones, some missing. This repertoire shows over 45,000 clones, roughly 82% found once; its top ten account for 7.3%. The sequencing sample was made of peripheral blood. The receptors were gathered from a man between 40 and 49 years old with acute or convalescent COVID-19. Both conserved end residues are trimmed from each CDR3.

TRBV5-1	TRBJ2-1	ASSLVGLAVNEQF
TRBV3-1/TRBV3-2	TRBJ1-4	ASRGTAATNEKLF
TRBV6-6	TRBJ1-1	ASSPGQGDTEAF
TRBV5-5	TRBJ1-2	ASSLRETANYGYT
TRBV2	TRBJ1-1	ASSVLEAF
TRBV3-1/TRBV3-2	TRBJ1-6	ASTLGGGGGNSPLH
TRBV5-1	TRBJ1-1	ASSLTGSNTEAF
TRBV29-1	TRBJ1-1	SVESGWGTGGRRMPNTEAF
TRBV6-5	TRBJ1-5	ASRGQGDQPQH
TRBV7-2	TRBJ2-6	ASSLMGASGANVLT
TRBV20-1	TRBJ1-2	SGDTGYGYT
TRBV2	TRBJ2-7	ASSSRTGKVGEQY
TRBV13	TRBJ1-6	ASSRDRVSPLH
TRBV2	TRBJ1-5	ASSVWDSSNQPQH
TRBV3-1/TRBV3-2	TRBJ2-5	ASSQDITRGETQY
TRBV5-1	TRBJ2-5	ASSLGLEETQY
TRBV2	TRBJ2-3	ASSSLAGAADTQY
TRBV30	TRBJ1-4	AWSVPGQGKEKLF
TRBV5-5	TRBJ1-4	ASSLQGGGEKLF
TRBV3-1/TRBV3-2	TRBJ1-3	ASSQRLTMNSGNTIY
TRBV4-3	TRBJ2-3	ASSQDLAGGPDTQY
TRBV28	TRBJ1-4	ASSLNDGGKLF
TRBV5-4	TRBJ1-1	ASSFKGRDTEAF
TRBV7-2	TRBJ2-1	ASGLSGGNEQF
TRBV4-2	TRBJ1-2	ASSQDGTARYGYT
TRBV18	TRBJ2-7	ASSLQERGYEQY
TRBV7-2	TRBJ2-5	ASSFKWGLETQY
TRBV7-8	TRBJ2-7	ASSLDEARGYEQY
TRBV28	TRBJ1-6	ASSPPRARSSPLH
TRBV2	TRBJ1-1	ASDGGRAF
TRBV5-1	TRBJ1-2	ASSLSQGYYGYT
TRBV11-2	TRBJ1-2	ASSLDLPGLGYGYT
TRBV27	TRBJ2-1	ASSLWGGSYNEQF
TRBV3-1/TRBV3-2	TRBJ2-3	ASSQAGGAADTQY
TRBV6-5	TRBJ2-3	ASSFLAGGSTDTQY
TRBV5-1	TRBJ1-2	ASSLGTGAYGYT
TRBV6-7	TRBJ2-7	ASSCPDRGGHEQY
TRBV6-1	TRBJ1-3	ASSEVRGLRGLGNTIY
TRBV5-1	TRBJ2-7	ASSLAPTGSLSYEQY